Following are 14 T cell receptor beta chains from one sample sequenced in a study of PD-1 blockade in classical Hodgkin lymphoma. Method: immunoSEQ multiplex PCR; TCRdb's copy keeps in-frame clones and lacks some. Of under 95,000 clones listed, about nine tenths are singletons. Each patient relapsed following autologous stem cell transplantation, and prior brentuximab vedotin exposure differed. The material sequenced was peripheral blood mononuclear cells (PBMCs), taken before the second cycle of nivolumab. The receptors stem from a human donor with classical Hodgkin lymphoma.

V and J are TRBV7-6 and TRBJ1-1; D uncertain. The CDR3 spans 13 residues. In germline, CDR1 is SGHVS, CDR2 FNYEAQ. Trimming removed 7 bases from V and 0 bases from J, with 9 bases in between. The CDR3: CASTSQMNTEAFF. Written as DNA, the CDR3 is TGTGCCAGCACATCACAGATGAACACTGAAGCTTTCTTT.

CDR3 sequence: CASSLLSGVGGSSYNEQFF. The CDR3 coding sequence is TGTGCCAGCAGTTTACTGTCGGGAGTGGGAGGGAGCTCCTACAATGAGCAGTTCTTC. The rearrangement joins TRBV27 to TRBJ2-1, with 7 bases fitting TRBD2. This CDR3 region has 19 residues. Germline V gene data show CDR1 as MNHEY and CDR2 as SMNVEV (reference sequence). V was pared by 2 bases and J by 0 bases, with 13 bases of the junction left unmatched.

V usage is TRBV18 and J usage is TRBJ1-5; D ambiguous. V lost 2 bases, J lost 8 bases, and 4 bases lay in between. CDR3 length: 11 residues. Germline CDR1 and CDR2: KGHSH and LQKENI. DNA of the CDR3: TGTGCCAGCTCACCAAATGAGCCCCAGCATTTT. Its protein is CASSPNEPQHF.

This chain joins TRBV11-1 and TRBJ2-2; D gene uncertain. Per the germline V gene, CDR1 is SGHAT and CDR2 is FQDESV (reference sequence). Trimming cost V 3 bases and J 1 base, with 12 bases left between them. CDR3 length equals 16 residues. This CDR3 reads CASSLALGMNTGELFF. The CDR3 DNA follows: TGTGCCAGCAGCTTGGCGCTAGGGATGAACACCGGGGAGCTGTTTTTT.

This clone occurred a few times. The J gene is TRBJ1-5, the V gene TRBV7-4; tentatively, D is TRBD1 (5 bases). CDR3 length equals 15 residues. Between the trimmed V and J ends, which lost 1 base and 2 bases, there was a span of 9 bases. Per the germline V gene, CDR1 is SGHVT and CDR2 is SQSDAQ. This chain's CDR3 is CASSLEGDGNQPQHF. DNA for the CDR3: TGTGCCAGCAGCTTAGAAGGGGATGGCAATCAGCCCCAGCATTTT.

The DNA of the CDR3 is TGTGCCAGCAGCTTAACCCCGGACAGCGGCTACCAGCCCCAGCATTTT. Translating gives CASSLTPDSGYQPQHF. V gene TRBV11-2 combines with J gene TRBJ1-5, with a tentative D call TRBD1 (6 bases). The CDR3 consists of 16 residues. V shed 2 bases and J shed 7 bases, with 18 bases lying between them. Germline V gene lookup returns CDR1 SGHAT and CDR2 FQNNGV.

V gene TRBV7-2 combines with J gene TRBJ1-2; the D is unclear. Germline V gene sequence: CDR1 SGHTA, CDR2 FQGNSA. V was pared by 1 base and J by 4 bases, with 7 bases between. There are 13 residues in the CDR3. CDR3 nucleotides: TGTGCCAGCAGCTTAGACAGTCTCTATGGCTACACCTTC. Amino acid sequence: CASSLDSLYGYTF.

The J gene is TRBJ2-1, the V gene TRBV11-2; no reliable D call. V dropped 0 bases and J dropped 1 base, with 4 bases sitting between them. The V gene's germline CDR1 is SGHAT and CDR2 FQNNGV. CDR3 length: 14 residues. In DNA, the CDR3 is TGTGCCAGCAGCTTAGAGCGGTCCTACAATGAGCAGTTCTTC. The encoded protein is CASSLERSYNEQFF.

The chain links TRBV30 to TRBJ2-1; TRBD2 matches at 7 bases. This CDR3 spans 14 amino acids. From germline, CDR1 is GTSNPN and CDR2 SVGIG (reference sequence). V was pared by 2 bases and J by 2 bases, with 3 bases of the junction left unmatched. CDR3 residues: CAWSSLAAYNEQFF. CDR3 DNA sequence: TGTGCCTGGAGTAGCCTAGCGGCCTACAATGAGCAGTTCTTC. Drawing the rest from reference TRBV30 and TRBJ2-1, the complete variable domain is SQTIHQWPATLVQPVGSPLSLECTVEGTSNPNLYWYRQAAGRGLQLLFYSVGIGQISSEVPQNLSASRPQDRQFILSSKKLLLSDSGFYLCAWSSLAAYNEQFFGPGTRLTVL.

The chain is built from TRBV27 and TRBJ2-5, with TRBD2 identical over 11 bases. There are 15 residues in the CDR3. Germline assignment: CDR1 MNHEY and CDR2 SMNVEV (reference sequence). The J segment lost 2 bases and the V segment lost 4 bases, leaving 3 bases of the junction unmatched. The CDR3 loop is CASSSRTSGQETQYF. The CDR3 nucleotides read TGTGCCAGCAGTTCGAGGACTAGCGGGCAAGAGACCCAGTACTTC.

This chain connects TRBV2 to TRBJ2-3; TRBD2 might be the D (5 bases). V lost 2 bases, J lost 7 bases, and 13 bases lay in between. CDR1 is SNHLY, CDR2 FYNNEI, per germline. The CDR3 is 14 residues long. CDR3 sequence (DNA): TGTGCCAGCAGTGAACCCGGGGTCTTGAATACGCAGTATTTT. Its translation: CASSEPGVLNTQYF.

The chain carries TRBV25-1 and TRBJ1-2; 8 nucleotides align to TRBD1. The J segment lost 7 bases and the V segment lost 11 bases, leaving 18 bases of the junction unmatched. Germline V gene sequence: CDR1 MGHDK, CDR2 SYGVNS. The CDR3 contains 15 residues. The CDR3 spells CAPSGYDRGVFGYTF. DNA for the CDR3: TGTGCCCCAAGTGGGTACGACAGGGGTGTTTTTGGCTACACCTTC.

This chain links TRBV4-2 with TRBJ2-7; perhaps D is TRBD1 or TRBD2 (5 bases each). The CDR3 extends over 13 amino acids. Per germline, CDR1 LGHNA and CDR2 YNFKEQ. The ends were cut back, 2 bases at V and 1 base at J, with 6 bases in the middle. This CDR3 reads CASSQWGSYEQYF. The CDR3 DNA is TGTGCCAGCAGCCAATGGGGGTCCTACGAGCAGTACTTC.

CDR3 in amino acids: CASSLYPTGSDYEQYF. CDR3 nucleotides: TGTGCCAGCAGTTTATATCCTACAGGTTCGGACTACGAGCAGTACTTC. The rearrangement uses TRBV27 and TRBJ2-7, with D perhaps TRBD1 (5 bases). The germline CDR1 and CDR2 sequences are MNHEY and SMNVEV (reference sequence). Trimming stripped 1 base from V and 3 bases from J, with 16 bases between. The CDR3 consists of 16 residues.